Listed below are T cell receptor beta chains from one sample, sequenced in a study of blood T cell repertoires in COVID-19. Only in-frame clones appear in the TCRdb table, and some are missing; sequencing was by immunoSEQ multiplex PCR. The data show under 250,000 clones, roughly nine tenths seen once. Sequencing used peripheral blood. Receptors were obtained from a man between 60 and 70 years old with COVID-19, enrolled during active disease. CDR3s include the opening cysteine and the closing phenylalanine or tryptophan. Expanded clones get a size class; other rows say once, few or many, or leave the size out.

>NA|TRBV7-2
CASSLGGGGTGELFF
>NA|TRBV4-1
CASSQEYGTGSYNEQFF
>NA|TRBV20-1
CSASLLAGGTGELFF
>few|TRBV19
CASTPLDTGGRNEQFF
>NA|TRBV5-1
CASSLDQSDTQYF
>NA|TRBV10-3
CAISESGGNQPQHF
>NA|TRBV7-9
CASSLDVRGYGYTF
>NA|TRBV5-4
CASSLVPRGSYGYTF
>once|TRBV2
CASTELGQGYYGYTF
>NA|TRBV18
CASSADRGESPLHF
>NA|TRBV11-2
CASSTNRGLTNYGYTF
>NA|TRBV5-5
CASSYLDRAYNSPLHF
>once|TRBV9
CASSSMGQGADTQYF
>NA|TRBV3-1/TRBV3-2
CASSPGGGVAEAFF
>NA|TRBV3-1/TRBV3-2
CASSLTSGRRIHYEQYF
>NA|TRBV5-1
CASSRQRIQETQYF
>once|TRBV7-2
CASSPDRARSYGYTF
>NA|TRBV2
CASSEDFYLAGSTDTQYF
>NA|TRBV5-4
CASSLPGGEQFF
>NA|TRBV5-5
CASSPGLASGANVLTF
>NA|TRBV10-3
CAISETTGTSGGTYTQYF
>NA|TRBV6-5
CASRVPGGYEQYF
>NA|TRBV4-2
CASSQDYLAGYSYNEQFF
>NA|TRBV5-1
CASSDQGAQGTEAFF
>NA|TRBV6-5
CASVNNNEQFF
>once|TRBV9
CASSARLAGQETQYF
>NA|TRBV3-1/TRBV3-2
CASSQDLEGAVGNEQFF
>NA|TRBV24-1
CATSDATGNQPQHF
>NA|TRBV4-1
CASSQDFALIFLGYTF
>NA|TRBV2
CASSPGDRGSGANVLTF
>NA|TRBV5-1
CASSLALPSSGSYAYEQYF
>NA|TRBV6-4
CASSLGQKRSDEQFF
>NA|TRBV7-2
CASSLDGTSGSNIQYF
>NA|TRBV5-6
CASSSPGDLDTGELFF
>NA|TRBV6-4
CASSHEGACEQYF
>NA|TRBV24-1
CAGGTGTLNYGYTF
>NA|TRBV19
CASSIATGGYYGYTF
>NA|TRBV5-4
CASSLDRRQGAVANYGYTF
>once|TRBV6-5
CASRTDRGWRWDF
>NA|TRBV2
CASSEGLAGGYNEQFF
>once|TRBV5-4
CASSFEGNQPQHF
>NA|TRBV27
CASKFHFGTGGGYTF
>NA|TRBV20-1
CSASKEGAYGANVLTF
>NA|TRBV5-6
CASSFGYTAGSPLHF
>NA|TRBV7-9
CASSSSTDSYEQYF
>NA|TRBV12-3/TRBV12-4
CASSSQGNEQFF
>NA|TRBV5-5
CASSFRLAAGNEQFF
>NA|TRBV2
CASSGMGQGPSGGYTF
>NA|TRBV2
CASSGQVPGSEQYF
>NA|TRBV28
CASSLLATTYNEQFF
>NA|TRBV18
CASSTGTHRSSGANVLTF
>NA|TRBV18
CASSGQMNDEQFF
>NA|TRBV28
CASSLKLNAGEFGYTF
>NA|TRBV28
CASRRQGEKLFF
>NA|TRBV3-1/TRBV3-2
CASSQERGPGTEAFF
>NA|TRBV12-3/TRBV12-4
CASSFRDTIYF
>NA|TRBV10-2
CASSESRGSSGNTIYF
>NA|TRBV18
CASSPGQPSSGNTIYF
>NA|TRBV19
CASSMRTSGRASEQYF